This is a list of T cell receptor beta chains from one sample in a study of cytomegalovirus exposure and HLA in healthy donors. The repertoire was sequenced with immunoSEQ multiplex PCR; TCRdb's copy has only in-frame clones and lacks some. The table lists 220,000 or so clones, 80% to 85% of them singletons. Specimen: PBMCs. These receptors came from a woman aged 30 to 39 in good health and CMV-seropositive. Each CDR3 is given with its conserved first and last residue. The D gene is left open where the match is weak. Not every row has a clone size; where given, it reads once, few, many or a size class.

TRBV28	TRBJ1-1	.	.	14	CASRPGAYSTEAFF	TGTGCCAGCCGTCCCGGGGCCTATTCCACTGAAGCTTTCTTT
TRBV5-1	TRBJ2-5	.	.	14	CASSPEPGVETQYF	TGCGCCAGCAGCCCGGAACCGGGGGTGGAGACCCAGTACTTC
TRBV6-5	TRBJ1-2	.	few	14	CASGSPGDSGGYTF	TGTGCCAGCGGCTCCCCCGGGGATAGCGGGGGCTACACCTTC
TRBV5-6	TRBJ2-1	TRBD2	.	14	CASSLVSGSNEQFF	TGTGCCAGCAGCTTGGTTAGCGGGAGCAATGAGCAGTTCTTC
TRBV28	TRBJ1-2	.	.	13	CASSLQGDYGYTF	TGTGCCAGCAGTTTACAGGGAGACTATGGCTACACCTTC
TRBV30	TRBJ2-2	.	.	14	CAWRWAGNTGELFF	TGTGCCTGGAGATGGGCCGGCAACACCGGGGAGCTGTTTTTT
TRBV11-2	TRBJ2-1	.	.	13	CASSLGNYNEQFF	TGTGCCAGCAGCTTGGGCAATTACAATGAGCAGTTCTTC
TRBV27	TRBJ2-7	.	.	13	CASSLWLASEQYF	TGTGCCAGCAGTTTATGGCTAGCGAGCGAGCAGTACTTC
TRBV13	TRBJ2-7	TRBD2	.	17	CASSSMGLAGGPYEQYF	TGTGCCAGCAGCAGTATGGGACTAGCGGGAGGGCCTTACGAGCAGTACTTC
TRBV27	TRBJ2-1	.	.	11	CATRRYRKQFF	TGTGCCACCAGGAGGTACAGAAAGCAGTTCTTC
TRBV27	TRBJ2-1	TRBD2	.	17	CASSNLLAGLSYNEQFF	TGTGCCAGCAGTAACTTACTAGCGGGATTATCTTACAATGAGCAGTTCTTC
TRBV4-1	TRBJ2-1	.	.	13	CASSHPGAYEQFF	TGCGCCAGCAGCCATCCGGGGGCTTATGAGCAGTTCTTC
TRBV4-3	TRBJ2-1	.	once	16	CASSQDFRSSYNEQFF	TGCGCCAGCAGCCAAGATTTTAGGAGCTCCTACAATGAGCAGTTCTTC
TRBV6-5	TRBJ2-7	TRBD2	once	14	CASSETSGPYEQYF	TGTGCCAGCAGTGAGACTAGCGGACCCTACGAGCAGTACTTC
TRBV4-1	TRBJ2-5	TRBD1	once	15	CASSPGQGALETQYF	TGCGCCAGCAGTCCGGGACAGGGGGCTTTAGAGACCCAGTACTTC
TRBV5-1	TRBJ2-3	.	.	16	CASSLADSTSTDTQYF	TGCGCCAGCAGCTTGGCCGACAGCACTAGCACAGATACGCAGTATTTT
TRBV5-1	TRBJ1-2	.	few	13	CASSREDNYGYTF	TGCGCCAGCAGCCGAGAGGATAACTATGGCTACACCTTC
TRBV13	TRBJ1-2	TRBD1	.	13	CASSYRGLAGYTF	TGTGCCAGCAGCTATAGGGGGCTGGCTGGCTACACCTTC
TRBV10-3	TRBJ1-2	.	.	16	CAISGAPGGTNYGYTF	TGTGCCATCAGTGGGGCCCCGGGTGGGACAAACTATGGCTACACCTTC
TRBV27	TRBJ2-7	TRBD2	.	15	CASSSWTSGTYEQYF	TGTGCCAGCAGTTCTTGGACTAGCGGAACCTACGAGCAGTACTTC
TRBV2	TRBJ2-1	.	.	14	CASRREKSYNEQFF	TGTGCCAGCAGAAGGGAAAAGTCGTACAATGAGCAGTTCTTC
TRBV5-1	TRBJ2-7	.	.	14	CASSLHRPTYEQYF	TGCGCCAGCAGCTTGCACAGGCCCACCTACGAGCAGTACTTC
TRBV2	TRBJ1-2	TRBD1	.	14	CASSEGGNRGGYTF	TGTGCCAGCAGTGAAGGGGGGAACAGGGGCGGCTACACCTTC
TRBV28	TRBJ1-4	TRBD1	.	15	CASSLPGQGKGKLFF	TGTGCCAGCAGTTTACCGGGACAGGGGAAGGGAAAACTGTTTTTT
TRBV7-3	TRBJ1-2	.	once	12	CASRARDDGYTF	TGTGCCAGCAGGGCGAGGGACGATGGCTACACCTTC
TRBV29-1	TRBJ2-2	.	.	14	CSGSTGSNTGELFF	TGCAGCGGGAGTACAGGGTCGAACACCGGGGAGCTGTTTTTT
TRBV23-1	TRBJ1-2	.	.	12	CASSPTLEGYTF	TGCGCCAGCAGCCCCACCCTCGAAGGCTACACCTTC
TRBV7-9	TRBJ1-2	TRBD1	.	14	CASSLGQGLDGYTF	TGTGCCAGCAGCTTAGGACAGGGGTTGGATGGCTACACCTTC
TRBV30	TRBJ2-7	TRBD1	.	10	CAYTGDEQYF	TGTGCCTACACAGGGGACGAGCAGTACTTC
TRBV7-3	TRBJ2-7	.	.	15	CASSFNSGLGYEQYF	TGTGCCAGCAGCTTTAACAGCGGGCTAGGCTACGAGCAGTACTTC
TRBV11-2	TRBJ2-7	.	.	14	CASSLQQESYEQYF	TGTGCCAGCAGCTTACAACAGGAATCCTACGAGCAGTACTTC
TRBV28	TRBJ2-7	.	once	15	CASSPSLGAPYEQYF	TGTGCCAGCAGTCCATCCTTAGGGGCACCCTACGAGCAGTACTTC
TRBV6-1	TRBJ1-4	.	.	14	CASSETPTNEKLFF	TGTGCCAGCAGTGAAACACCAACTAATGAAAAACTGTTTTTT
TRBV2	TRBJ2-7	TRBD2	.	16	CASREKTSGTVYEQYF	TGTGCCAGCAGAGAAAAAACTAGCGGTACCGTGTACGAGCAGTACTTC
TRBV19	TRBJ2-7	.	.	13	CASSGPGQYEQYF	TGTGCCAGTAGTGGTCCGGGGCAGTACGAGCAGTACTTC
TRBV27	TRBJ1-2	.	once	13	CASSLVWGQGYTF	TGTGCCAGCAGTTTAGTCTGGGGCCAAGGCTACACCTTC
TRBV18	TRBJ2-5	.	.	14	CASSPTRGQETQYF	TGTGCCAGCTCACCGACTAGAGGGCAAGAGACCCAGTACTTC
TRBV7-9	TRBJ1-2	.	.	13	CASMDPSRRGYTF	TGTGCCAGCATGGATCCGAGTCGTCGTGGCTACACCTTC
TRBV6-6	TRBJ1-2	.	many	15	CASTLGLSGALGYTF	TGTGCCAGCACCCTTGGACTGTCGGGGGCTCTTGGCTACACCTTC
TRBV6-1	TRBJ2-2	.	.	14	CASNGQMNTGELFF	TGTGCCAGCAATGGACAGATGAACACCGGGGAGCTGTTTTTT
TRBV5-1	TRBJ2-3	.	.	12	CASIEGEDTQYF	TGCGCCAGCATAGAGGGTGAAGATACGCAGTATTTT
TRBV10-3	TRBJ1-1	.	.	12	CAISASNTEAFF	TGTGCCATCAGTGCAAGTAACACTGAAGCTTTCTTT